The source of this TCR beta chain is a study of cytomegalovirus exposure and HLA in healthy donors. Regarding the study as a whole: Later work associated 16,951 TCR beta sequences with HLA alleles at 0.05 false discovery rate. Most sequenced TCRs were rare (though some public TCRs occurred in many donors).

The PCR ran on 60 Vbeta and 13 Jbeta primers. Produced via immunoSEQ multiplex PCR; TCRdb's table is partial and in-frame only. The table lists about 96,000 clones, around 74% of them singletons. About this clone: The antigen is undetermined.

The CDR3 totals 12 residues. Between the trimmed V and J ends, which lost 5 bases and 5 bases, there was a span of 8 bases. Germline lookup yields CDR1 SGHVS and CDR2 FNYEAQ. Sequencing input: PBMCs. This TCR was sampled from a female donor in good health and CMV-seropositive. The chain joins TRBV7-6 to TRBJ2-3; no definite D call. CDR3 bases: TGTGCCAGCAGCACTAATAGAGATACGCAGTATTTT. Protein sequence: CASSTNRDTQYF.